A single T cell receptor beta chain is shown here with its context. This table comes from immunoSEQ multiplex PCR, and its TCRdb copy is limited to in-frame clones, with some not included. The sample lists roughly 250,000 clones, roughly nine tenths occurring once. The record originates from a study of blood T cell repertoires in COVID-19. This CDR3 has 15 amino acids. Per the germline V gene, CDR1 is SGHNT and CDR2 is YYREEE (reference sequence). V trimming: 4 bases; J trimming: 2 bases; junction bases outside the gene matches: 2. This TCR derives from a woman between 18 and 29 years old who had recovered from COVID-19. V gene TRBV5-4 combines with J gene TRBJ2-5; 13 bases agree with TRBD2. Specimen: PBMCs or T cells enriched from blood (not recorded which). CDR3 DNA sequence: TGTGCCAGCAGCATACTAGCGGGGGGGCAAGAGACCCAGTACTTC. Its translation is CASSILAGGQETQYF.